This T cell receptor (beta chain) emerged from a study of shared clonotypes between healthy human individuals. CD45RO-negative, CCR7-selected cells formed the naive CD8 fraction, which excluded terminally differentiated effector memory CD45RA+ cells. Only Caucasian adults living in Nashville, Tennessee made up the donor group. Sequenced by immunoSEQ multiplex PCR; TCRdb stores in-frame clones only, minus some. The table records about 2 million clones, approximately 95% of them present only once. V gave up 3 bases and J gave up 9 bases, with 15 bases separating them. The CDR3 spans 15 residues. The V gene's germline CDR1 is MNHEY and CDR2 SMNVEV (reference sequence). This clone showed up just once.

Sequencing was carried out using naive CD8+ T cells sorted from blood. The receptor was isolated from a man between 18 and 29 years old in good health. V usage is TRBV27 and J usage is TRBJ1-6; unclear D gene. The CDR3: CASSFQTGSLSPLHF. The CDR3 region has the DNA TGTGCCAGCAGTTTTCAAACCGGGTCGCTTTCACCCCTCCACTTT.